One T cell receptor (beta chain) is described in this entry. Its antigen remains unknown. It may be a read error: a sequence one base away is much more abundant. This entry belongs to a study of T cells in Graves' hyperthyroidism and ophthalmopathy. Clinical symptoms, serum thyroxine, TRAb, thyroid ultrasound and orbital computed tomography established diagnosis. J gave up 6 bases and V 4 bases, and 11 bases lay outside the gene matches. The CDR3 is made up of 17 amino acids. Germline CDR1 and CDR2: LGHDT and YNNKEL (reference sequence). General study points: Ophthalmopathy prediction by the model preceded onset by a median about 6 months. Most thyroid clonotypes expanded above 0.001 appeared in blood too. Ophthalmopathy cases were set apart from stable hyperthyroidism by a 13 V-J model.

Amplified regions were TCR beta CDR3 sequences from RNA transcripts. An initial round of RT-PCR targeting the TCR CDR3 relied on the HTBI primer set. TCRdb analysed the multiplex PCR reads with MiXCR anew, one entry per CDR3 protein. The table lists about 560,000 distinct CDR3 sequences, roughly a sixth of them singletons. Sequencing was carried out using blood. The TCR originated in a woman aged 18-29 years with Graves' hyperthyroidism. This sequence joins TRBV3-1 and TRBJ2-3; TRBD2 agrees at 12 bases. The CDR3 nucleotides read TGTGCCAGCAGCCCAGGACTAGCGGGACCCAGTTTGGATACGCAGTATTTT. This encodes CASSPGLAGPSLDTQYF.